This T cell receptor beta chain is drawn from a study of T cell responses to AZD1222 COVID-19 vaccine. Study results and limitations: The study reported that nearly half of spike-specific TCRs target unmutated variant regions. Spike-specific TCR breadth rose after two AZD1222 doses, and depth rose as well. Donors skewed white British and female; clonal diversity was possibly underestimated.

The CDR3 loop spans 13 amino acids. The germline gives CDR1 SGHDT, CDR2 YYEEEE. Trimming removed 0 bases from V and 2 bases from J, with 6 bases in between. As concerns this clone: Antigen specificity is unknown.

Sequencing was performed with immunoSEQ multiplex PCR; in TCRdb, only in-frame clones are kept and a portion is missing. The sample yields more than 120,000 clones, roughly 86% seen once. This specimen was peripheral blood, taken 28 days after the second dose of the MenACWY control vaccine. The receptor's source is an adult who received the MenACWY meningococcal vaccine as a control. The chain recombines TRBV5-6 with TRBJ2-7; D remains ambiguous. The CDR3 DNA reads TGTGCCAGCAGCTTGGTGTCAGCCTACGAGCAGTACTTC. Translation: CASSLVSAYEQYF.